This TCR beta chain was captured by sequencing in a study of cytomegalovirus exposure and HLA in healthy donors. Findings and caveats of the study: Earlier findings revealed that most TCR beta V segments proved productive either about 90% or about 30% of the time.

The PCR used 60 Vbeta and 13 Jbeta primers. This table comes from immunoSEQ multiplex PCR, and its TCRdb copy is limited to in-frame clones, with some not included. The sample records about 170,000 clones, 62% being singletons. The CDR3 is 16 amino acids. Germline CDR1 reads MRHNA; CDR2 reads SNTAGT. V gave up 0 bases and J gave up 7 bases; unmatched junction bases: 7. About this clone: Its antigen is unknown.

The sample comprised PBMCs. The chain couples TRBV6-4 to TRBJ2-1, with 9 bases aligning to TRBD2. This clonotype originated in a man aged 40-49 years in good health and CMV-seronegative. This chain's CDR3 is CASSDSVSGGRNEQFF. CDR3 nucleotide sequence: TGTGCCAGCAGTGACTCGGTTAGCGGGGGTCGGAATGAGCAGTTCTTC.